The next 23 T cell receptor beta chains were all read from a single sample in a study of cytomegalovirus exposure and HLA in healthy donors. The PCR was carried out with 60 Vbeta primers and 13 Jbeta primers. Sequenced by immunoSEQ multiplex PCR; TCRdb stores in-frame clones only, minus some. The table has some 200,000 clones, approximately 70% seen once. Sample: PBMCs. The receptors shown here come from a woman in her 30s in good health and CMV-seronegative.

This clone turned up a few times. The J gene is TRBJ2-2, the V gene TRBV5-1; 8 bases line up with TRBD1. V lost 4 bases and J lost 4; bases outside the gene matches: 6. The CDR3 loop spans 15 amino acids. Looked up from germline, CDR1 is SGHRS and CDR2 is YFSETQ. CDR3 protein: CASSPDRGITGELFF. CDR3 nucleotide sequence: TGCGCCAGCAGCCCAGACAGGGGTATCACCGGGGAGCTGTTTTTT.

This clone was seen only a few times. The chain employs TRBV18 and TRBJ2-7, with 10 nucleotides matching TRBD1. V trimming: 6 bases; J trimming: 6 bases; junction bases outside the gene matches: 8. The CDR3 extends over 14 amino acids. Germline V gives CDR1 KGHSH, CDR2 LQKENI. CDR3 sequence reads: CASSPGTGAGEQYF. CDR3 bases: TGTGCCAGCTCTCCCGGGACAGGGGCCGGCGAGCAGTACTTC.

This clone turned up a few times. The rearrangement joins TRBV4-1 to TRBJ1-3; tentatively, D is TRBD1 (6 bases). Germline V CDR1 and CDR2: MGHRA, YSYEKL. V lost 3 bases to trimming and J lost 0 bases, with 21 bases between them. The CDR3 is 19 amino acids. The CDR3 sequence is CASSQRQVLQRFSGNTIYF. In nucleotides, the CDR3 is TGCGCCAGCAGCCAGCGACAGGTCCTCCAACGGTTCTCTGGAAACACCATATATTTT.

On this clone itself: Other DNA variants within this sample encode the same CDR3. This chain's CDR3 is CSVEDGHRALYGYTF. The CDR3 nucleotides read TGCAGCGTCGAGGACGGCCACAGGGCTCTCTATGGCTACACCTTC. The rearrangement joins TRBV29-1 to TRBJ1-2, with TRBD1 as a possible D gene (6 bases). This CDR3 comprises 15 residues. Germline V lookup: CDR1 SQVTM, CDR2 ANQGSEA. V lost 6 bases and J lost 4, with 21 bases in between.

The chain employs TRBV10-1 and TRBJ1-5, with 7 bases identical to TRBD1. CDR1 is WNHNN, CDR2 SYGVQD, per germline (reference sequence). There are 16 residues in the CDR3. Trimming removed 4 bases from V and 6 bases from J; junction bases left unmatched: 12. Here the CDR3 DNA reads TGCGCCAGCAGTGTACGGACAGGAGAAAGGGGTCAGCCCCAGCATTTT. It translates to CASSVRTGERGQPQHF.

The J gene is TRBJ2-5, the V gene TRBV5-4; TRBD1 might be the D (6 bases). Germline V gene data show CDR1 as SGHNT and CDR2 as YYREEE (reference sequence). There are 16 residues in the CDR3. V was clipped by 4 bases and J by 3 bases, with 19 bases between them. The CDR3 is CASSDSPGAGKETQYF. As DNA, the CDR3 is TGTGCCAGCAGCGATAGTCCAGGGGCTGGAAAAGAGACCCAGTACTTC.

Concerning this clone itself: Within the sample, other DNA sequences also encode this same CDR3. V usage is TRBV6-5 and J usage is TRBJ1-1, with D uncertain. The V end lost 4 bases, the J end lost 2 bases, and 14 bases lay between the germline ends. The CDR3 runs 15 residues. Per the germline V gene, CDR1 is MNHEY and CDR2 is SVGAGI. The CDR3 spells CASSSSGGLNTEAFF. The CDR3, as DNA: TGTGCCAGCAGTTCCTCAGGTGGACTTAACACTGAAGCTTTCTTT.

The chain combines TRBV27 with TRBJ2-2; 9 nucleotides line up with TRBD1. Looked up from germline, CDR1 is MNHEY and CDR2 is SMNVEV (reference sequence). Unmatched junction bases numbered 6, after V lost 0 bases and J lost 4 bases. This CDR3 has 17 amino acids. The chain's CDR3 is CASSLSGTGWFTGELFF. Written as DNA, the CDR3 is TGTGCCAGCAGTTTATCCGGGACAGGGTGGTTCACCGGGGAGCTGTTTTTT.

This rearrangement joins TRBV7-8 to TRBJ2-4; D is perhaps TRBD2 (6 bases). The V gene's germline CDR1 is SGHVS and CDR2 FQNEAQ. The CDR3 runs 17 residues. The V end lost 0 bases, the J end lost 2 bases, and 14 bases lay between the germline ends. This chain's CDR3 is CASSLAAGMSTKNIQYF. DNA of the CDR3: TGTGCCAGCAGCTTAGCCGCGGGGATGTCTACCAAAAACATTCAGTACTTC.

The chain recombines TRBV27 with TRBJ1-5, with D possibly TRBD1 on 5 matching bases. The ends were cut back, 2 bases at V and 6 bases at J, with 14 bases in the middle. The CDR3 is 15 residues long. Germline loops: CDR1 MNHEY, CDR2 SMNVEV (reference sequence). The CDR3 DNA reads as TGTGCCAGCAGTTTACGGGCCGGGGGGATTCAGCCCCAGCATTTT. Its protein product is CASSLRAGGIQPQHF.

V usage is TRBV29-1 and J usage is TRBJ1-1; unclear D gene. The CDR3 totals 15 residues. V shed 4 bases and J shed 6 bases, with 21 bases lying between them. Per the germline V gene, CDR1 is SQVTM and CDR2 is ANQGSEA. As DNA, the CDR3 is TGCAGCGTTGTTCCCCAAGAAAGCAATACCGCTGAAGCTTTCTTT. The encoded protein is CSVVPQESNTAEAFF.

This clone showed up just once. The chain's CDR3 is CARQRATNEKLFF. The CDR3 DNA reads as TGTGCCCGCCAGAGGGCAACTAATGAAAAACTGTTTTTT. The rearrangement uses TRBV30 and TRBJ1-4; D is unresolved. V was trimmed by 8 bases and J by 0 bases, leaving 10 bases between them. The germline V gene has CDR1 GTSNPN and CDR2 SVGIG (reference sequence). The CDR3 extends over 13 amino acids.

The chain carries TRBV10-2 and TRBJ2-3, with TRBD2 matching 11 bases. Germline V gene sequence: CDR1 WSHSY, CDR2 SAAADI. This CDR3 is 18 amino acids long. After removal of 6 bases from V and 4 bases from J, the junction contained 15 bases not matched to a gene. CDR3 coding DNA: TGCGCCAGCAGGGATCCTAGCGGGGGGCCCATTAGCCCAGATACGCAGTATTTT. Protein sequence: CASRDPSGGPISPDTQYF.

In the case of this clone: The same CDR3 also results from other DNA sequences found in this sample. The chain is built from TRBV9 and TRBJ2-5; the match to TRBD1 covers 9 bases. The CDR3 consists of 15 residues. J was trimmed by 4 bases and V by 5 bases; bases with no gene match: 9. The germline CDR1 and CDR2 sequences are SGDLS and YYNGEE. The CDR3 spells CASSSTGGAGETQYF. The CDR3 DNA sequence: TGTGCCAGCAGTTCTACAGGGGGCGCAGGAGAGACCCAGTACTTC.

The chain has TRBV4-1 and TRBJ1-4, with TRBD1 as a possible D gene (6 bases). The CDR3 contains 16 residues. Germline V gene data show CDR1 as MGHRA and CDR2 as YSYEKL. Between the trimmed V and J ends, which lost 4 bases and 0 bases, there was a span of 12 bases. DNA of the CDR3: TGCGCCAGCAGCCCTAGGGGGGGCCCAACTAATGAAAAACTGTTTTTT. It specifies CASSPRGGPTNEKLFF.

This chain connects TRBV18 to TRBJ1-2; tentative D call: TRBD1 (5 bases). This CDR3 has 17 residues. Trimming cost V 2 bases and J 3 bases, with 19 bases left between them. CDR1 is KGHSH, CDR2 LQKENI, per germline. The CDR3 DNA follows: TGTGCCAGCTCACCAACCTTACGAGACAGCGAATACTATGGCTACACCTTC. As protein: CASSPTLRDSEYYGYTF.

The V call is TRBV6-5, the J call TRBJ1-5; the match to TRBD1 covers 7 bases. V trimming: 6 bases; J trimming: 2 bases; junction bases outside the gene matches: 7. Looked up from germline, CDR1 is MNHEY and CDR2 is SVGAGI. The CDR3 runs to 15 residues. Written as DNA, the CDR3 is TGTGCCAGCAGCCGAGGGGGCTACGGCAATCAGCCCCAGCATTTT. Its translation: CASSRGGYGNQPQHF.

The chain links TRBV7-2 to TRBJ2-7, with TRBD2 matching 10 bases. The germline V gene encodes CDR1 SGHTA and CDR2 FQGNSA. With V trimmed by 4 bases and J by 0 bases, 12 bases remained unmatched. The CDR3 contains 18 residues. The CDR3 reads CASSSATIAGGLSYEQYF. CDR3 bases: TGTGCCAGCAGCTCAGCCACTATAGCGGGAGGCCTCTCCTACGAGCAGTACTTC.

This clone came up a few times. This chain joins TRBV18 and TRBJ1-1, with 7 bases that match TRBD1. The CDR3 is 16 residues long. Germline V gives CDR1 KGHSH, CDR2 LQKENI. J gave up 5 bases and V 4 bases, and 13 bases lay outside the gene matches. The CDR3 loop reads CASSRRGTVENTEAFF. As DNA, the CDR3 is TGTGCCAGCTCACGGCGAGGGACAGTAGAAAATACTGAAGCTTTCTTT.

The chain uses TRBV27 and TRBJ2-2; 9 bases align to TRBD1. Trimming at V came to 1 base and at J to 1 base, leaving 4 bases not matched to a gene. The CDR3 is 17 residues long. Per germline, CDR1 MNHEY and CDR2 SMNVEV (reference sequence). The CDR3 region is CASSLYPGQGNTGELFF. CDR3 sequence (DNA): TGTGCCAGCAGTTTATATCCGGGACAGGGGAACACCGGGGAGCTGTTTTTT.

The chain has TRBV11-3 and TRBJ2-2; 8 bases are a match to TRBD2. Germline lookup yields CDR1 SGHNT and CDR2 YENEEA. The CDR3 covers 14 residues. Trimming at V came to 5 bases and at J to 4 bases, leaving 3 bases not matched to a gene. The CDR3 loop is CASSPGGSTGELFF. In nucleotides, the CDR3 is TGTGCCAGCAGCCCGGGGGGGAGCACCGGGGAGCTGTTTTTT.

The chain recombines TRBV19 with TRBJ2-1; D is possibly TRBD2 (5 bases). The CDR3 is 12 residues long. Germline values: CDR1 LNHDA, CDR2 SQIVND (reference sequence). V was clipped by 4 bases and J by 8 bases, with 9 bases between them. The CDR3 loop reads CASSTPLDEQFF. Written as DNA, the CDR3 is TGTGCCAGTAGTACCCCACTAGATGAGCAGTTCTTC.

This sequence joins TRBV30 and TRBJ2-1, with D possibly TRBD1 on 6 matching bases. The germline gives CDR1 GTSNPN, CDR2 SVGIG (reference sequence). V was shortened by 2 bases and J by 4 bases, with 9 bases between the two germline ends. The CDR3 loop spans 13 amino acids. The CDR3 bases are TGTGCCTGGAGTCCCGGGACATACAATGAGCAGTTCTTC. As protein: CAWSPGTYNEQFF.